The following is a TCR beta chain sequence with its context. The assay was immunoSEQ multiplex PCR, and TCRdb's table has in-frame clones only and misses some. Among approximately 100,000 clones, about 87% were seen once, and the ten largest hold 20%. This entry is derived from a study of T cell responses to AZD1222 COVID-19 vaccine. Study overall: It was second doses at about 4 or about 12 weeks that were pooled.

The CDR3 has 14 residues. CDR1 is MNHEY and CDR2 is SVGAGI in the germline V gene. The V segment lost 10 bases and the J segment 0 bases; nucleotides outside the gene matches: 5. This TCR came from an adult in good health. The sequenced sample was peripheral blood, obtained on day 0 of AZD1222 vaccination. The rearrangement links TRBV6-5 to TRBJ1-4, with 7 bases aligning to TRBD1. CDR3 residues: CATQGGATNEKLFF. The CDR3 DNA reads TGTGCCACCCAGGGGGGAGCAACTAATGAAAAACTGTTTTTT.